This T cell receptor (beta chain) was documented in a study of identical twins (TCRdb year 2016). With regard to the full study: TCR alpha and beta repertoires from monozygotic twins, unrelated adults of various ages and cord blood were deep-sequenced to test whether fetal clonotypes persist. To rule out contamination, replicate twin experiments were performed at different times with different library preparation protocols.

Receptors were amplified or captured by 5' RACE. Sequencing was performed on an Illumina HiSeq 2000. A universal primer binding site was introduced by template switching, and a unique molecular identifier was present in the final cDNA, enabling accurate counting of TCR cDNA molecules. Specific primers in the conserved constant-segment region were used to synthesize first-strand cDNA for the TCR alpha and beta chains. To control for contamination, every cDNA library carried two barcodes: a SMART-Mk sample barcode plus Illumina barcodes. TruSeq adapter sequences along with Illumina sample barcodes were introduced in two successive PCR steps. The TCR alpha and beta cDNA libraries were sequenced on the Illumina HiSeq platform using custom primers. In the authors' own workflow: Unique molecular identifiers were extracted from raw reads with MiGEC, and CDR3 positions were determined with MiXCR. For each individual, recombination models were inferred using an EM algorithm with the repgenHMM and IGoR tools. Shared clonotype analysis was performed with the tcR package in R, normalizing sharing by the product of cloneset sizes. To study raw recombination free of thymic and clonal selection effects, out-of-frame nonproductive sequences were analyzed. TCRdb reworked the public reads: Q25 trimming with fastp, MiXCR clone assembly, productive beta chains retained. When rows share a CDR3 protein, they turn into one entry using the most common DNA and genes. TCRdb's processing, not the authors', yielded these V and J calls. In this sample the table shows 690,000 or so distinct CDR3 sequences, approximately 6% of which occur a single time. The top ten constitute under 2% of the sample.

About this clonotype itself: No antigen is known for it. No quality values exist for individual bases; no much larger clone is one base distant.

Broad study findings and their caveats: Abundant cord blood beta clonotypes carried fewer insertions; young adult naive repertoires showed a weaker similar trend, while memory repertoires showed none. Out-of-frame TCR alpha sharing in monozygotic twins was systematically underestimated by recombination models, whereas sharing between unrelated individuals was in agreement with the recombination models. Out-of-frame TCR alpha sequences shared between twins showed an excess of low generation-probability sequences compared with coincidental sharing between unrelated individuals. Because the same donors could not be followed over many years, conclusions were based on cross-sectional statistical analysis. The excess sharing between twins in beta out-of-frame sequences was weaker because fewer shared sequences reduced the signal-to-noise ratio. Zero-insertion analyses could be partly confounded by invariant T cells such as MAIT and iNKT, though diverse VJ usage argued against such confounding for most clonotypes.

All donors were healthy Caucasians. Three unrelated non-twin adults were additionally sequenced: a male aged 18 to 30, a male aged 50 to 60 and a female aged 50 to 60. Using Miltenyi CD45RO+ enrichment and human naive T-cell isolation kits, memory (CD45RO+) and naive T cells were isolated from PBMC. Ends trimmed: V by 4 bases, J by 9 bases; bases unmatched to a gene: 10. Measured from the cysteine to the phenylalanine, the CDR3 is 17 residues long. The kept DNA is CDR3 alone, 51 bases in frame from the first base. This sequence was found in a man aged 18 to 29 in good health. The chain links TRBV12-3 or TRBV12-4 with TRBJ2-1; TRBD2 fits 15 bases in the junction. Sequences were obtained from naive T cells sorted from blood. This specimen's cell subset or site label, per the study, means: cells isolated with a human naive T-cell isolation kit. CDR3 loop: CASSWSRTSGRAGEQFF. The nucleotides read TGTGCCAGCAGTTGGAGTCGGACTAGCGGGAGGGCCGGTGAGCAGTTCTTC.